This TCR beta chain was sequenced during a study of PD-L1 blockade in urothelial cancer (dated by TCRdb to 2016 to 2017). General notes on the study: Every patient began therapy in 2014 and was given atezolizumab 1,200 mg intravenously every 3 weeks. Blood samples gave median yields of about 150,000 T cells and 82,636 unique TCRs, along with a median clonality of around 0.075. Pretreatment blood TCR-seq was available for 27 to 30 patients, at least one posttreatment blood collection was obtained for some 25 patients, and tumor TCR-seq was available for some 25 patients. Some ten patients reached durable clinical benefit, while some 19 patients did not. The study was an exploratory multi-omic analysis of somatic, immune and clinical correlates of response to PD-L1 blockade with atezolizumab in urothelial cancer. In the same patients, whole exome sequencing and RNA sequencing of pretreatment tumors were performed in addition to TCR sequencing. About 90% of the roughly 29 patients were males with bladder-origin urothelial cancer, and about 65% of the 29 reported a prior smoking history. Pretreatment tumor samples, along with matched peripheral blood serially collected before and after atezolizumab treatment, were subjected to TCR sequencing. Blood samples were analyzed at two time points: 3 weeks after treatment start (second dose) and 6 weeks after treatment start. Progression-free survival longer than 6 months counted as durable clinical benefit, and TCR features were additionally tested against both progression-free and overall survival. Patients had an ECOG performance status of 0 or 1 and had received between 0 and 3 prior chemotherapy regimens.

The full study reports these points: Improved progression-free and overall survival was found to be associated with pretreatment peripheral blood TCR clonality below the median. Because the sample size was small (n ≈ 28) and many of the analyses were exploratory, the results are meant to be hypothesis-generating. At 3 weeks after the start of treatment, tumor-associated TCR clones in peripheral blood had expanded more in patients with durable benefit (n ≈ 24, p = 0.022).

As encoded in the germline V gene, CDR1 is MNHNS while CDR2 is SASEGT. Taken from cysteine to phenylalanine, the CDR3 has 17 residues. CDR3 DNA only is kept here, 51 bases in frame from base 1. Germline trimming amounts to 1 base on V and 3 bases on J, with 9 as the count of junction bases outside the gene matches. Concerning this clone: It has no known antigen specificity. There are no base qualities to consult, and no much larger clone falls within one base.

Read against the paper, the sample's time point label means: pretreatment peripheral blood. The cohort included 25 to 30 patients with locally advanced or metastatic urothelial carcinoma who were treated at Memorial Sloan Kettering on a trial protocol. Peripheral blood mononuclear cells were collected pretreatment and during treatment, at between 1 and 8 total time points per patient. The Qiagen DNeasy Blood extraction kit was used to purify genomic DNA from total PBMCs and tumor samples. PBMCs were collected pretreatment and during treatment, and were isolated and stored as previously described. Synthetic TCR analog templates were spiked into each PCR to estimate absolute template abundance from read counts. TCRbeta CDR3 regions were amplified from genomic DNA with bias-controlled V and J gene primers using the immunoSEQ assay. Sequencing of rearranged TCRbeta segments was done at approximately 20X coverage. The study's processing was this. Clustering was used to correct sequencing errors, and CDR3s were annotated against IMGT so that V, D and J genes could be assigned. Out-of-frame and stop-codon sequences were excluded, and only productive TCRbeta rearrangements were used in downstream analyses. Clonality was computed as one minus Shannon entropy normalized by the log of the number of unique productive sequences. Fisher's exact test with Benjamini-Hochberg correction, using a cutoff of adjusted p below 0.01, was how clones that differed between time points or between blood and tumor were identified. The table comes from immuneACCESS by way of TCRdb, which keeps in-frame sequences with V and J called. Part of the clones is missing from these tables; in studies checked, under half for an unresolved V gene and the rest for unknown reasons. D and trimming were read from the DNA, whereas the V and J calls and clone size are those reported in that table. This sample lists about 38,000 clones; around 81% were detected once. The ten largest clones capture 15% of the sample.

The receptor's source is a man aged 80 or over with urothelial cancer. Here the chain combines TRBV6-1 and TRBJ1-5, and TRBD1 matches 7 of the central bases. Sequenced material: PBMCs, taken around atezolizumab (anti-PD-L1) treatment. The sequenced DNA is TGTGCCAGCAGTGAAGACAAAACTGGACAGGTCAATCAGCCCCAGCATTTT. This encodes CASSEDKTGQVNQPQHF.